This T cell receptor (beta chain) originates from a study of T cell changes during pregnancy in multiple sclerosis. V lost 9 bases, J lost 3 bases, and 12 bases lay in between. From germline, CDR1 is LNHDA and CDR2 SQIVND (reference sequence). The CDR3 totals 13 residues. The method was immunoSEQ multiplex PCR; TCRdb's version includes in-frame clones alone and lacks a portion of them. The sample shows tens of thousands of clones, less than 90% of them seen only once. The origin of this receptor is a female donor with multiple sclerosis, enrolled in a pregnancy study. This sample comprised CD8+ T cells from peripheral blood mononuclear cells, obtained after pregnancy. V is TRBV19 and J is TRBJ1-5; possibly TRBD1 for D (5 bases). The CDR3: CASGGGFNQPQHF. The CDR3 DNA is TGTGCCAGCGGGGGGGGATTCAATCAGCCCCAGCATTTT. Combining the CDR3 with reference TRBV19 and TRBJ1-5 gives the whole variable domain DGGITQSPKYLFRKEGQNVTLSCEQNLNHDAMYWYRQDPGQGLRLIYYSQIVNDFQKGDIAEGYSVSREKKESFPLTVTSAQKNPTAFYLCASGGGFNQPQHFGDGTRLSIL.